Shown below are 8 T cell receptor beta chains from a single sample sequenced in a study of blood T cell repertoires in COVID-19. The table came from immunoSEQ multiplex PCR; TCRdb's copy has only in-frame clones and leaves some out. The data show around 220,000 clones, 85% to 90% seen once. Sequenced input: peripheral blood. Source of these receptors: a man between 18 and 35 years old with active or convalescent COVID-19.

This chain links TRBV4-3 with TRBJ2-1, with TRBD2 identical over 8 bases. Trimming at V came to 0 bases and at J to 4 bases, leaving 8 bases not matched to a gene. Germline V gives CDR1 LGHNA, CDR2 YSLEER. The CDR3 is 17 amino acids. The CDR3 nucleotides read TGCGCCAGCAGCCAAGAGGATATGCGGGAGGCTTACAATGAGCAGTTCTTC. It is translated as CASSQEDMREAYNEQFF.

The V gene is TRBV5-5, the J gene TRBJ2-7; 8 bases are shared with TRBD1. The germline V gene encodes CDR1 SGHKS and CDR2 YYEKEE (reference sequence). The CDR3 loop spans 15 amino acids. The ends lost 3 bases at V and 6 bases at J; junction bases unmatched: 11. The CDR3 reads CASSSAGGPSSEQYF. CDR3 coding DNA: TGTGCCAGCAGCTCAGCAGGGGGCCCAAGCAGCGAGCAGTACTTC.

The chain has TRBV9 and TRBJ2-3; TRBD2 agrees at 9 bases. Looked up from germline, CDR1 is SGDLS and CDR2 is YYNGEE. Trimming at V came to 3 bases and at J to 6 bases, leaving 11 bases not matched to a gene. The CDR3 contains 16 residues. The DNA of the CDR3 is TGTGCCAGCAGCGCGACTAGCGGTTATAGCGGGGATACGCAGTATTTT. Encoded protein: CASSATSGYSGDTQYF.

In this sample, this clone turned up once. The genes are TRBV19 and TRBJ1-6, with D perhaps matching TRBD1 (5 bases). CDR1 is LNHDA and CDR2 is SQIVND in the germline V gene (reference sequence). The ends were cut back, 2 bases at V and 6 bases at J, with 17 bases in the middle. This CDR3 contains 17 residues. The CDR3 nucleotides read TGTGCCAGTAGTATAATTTCAGGGTCTTCGGGTAATTCACCCCTCCACTTT. This encodes CASSIISGSSGNSPLHF.

The chain uses TRBV19 and TRBJ2-3; no reliable D call. Germline loops: CDR1 LNHDA, CDR2 SQIVND (reference sequence). CDR3 length equals 12 residues. V was clipped by 5 bases and J by 2 bases, with 5 bases between them. The CDR3 reads CASSPNTDTQYF. Here the CDR3 DNA reads TGTGCCAGTAGTCCTAACACAGATACGCAGTATTTT.

The chain links TRBV19 to TRBJ2-7, with TRBD2 matching over 8 bases. Germline assignment: CDR1 LNHDA and CDR2 SQIVND (reference sequence). V lost 2 bases to trimming and J lost 7 bases; unmatched junction nucleotides: 7. CDR3 size: 14 residues. DNA for the CDR3: TGTGCCAGTAGTATAAACGGTCTAGCGGGTGAGCAGTACTTC. Translated: CASSINGLAGEQYF. The full variable domain, in which reference TRBV19 and TRBJ2-7 provide the parts outside the CDR3, is DGGITQSPKYLFRKEGQNVTLSCEQNLNHDAMYWYRQDPGQGLRLIYYSQIVNDFQKGDIAEGYSVSREKKESFPLTVTSAQKNPTAFYLCASSINGLAGEQYFGPGTRLTVT.

The genes are TRBV5-1 and TRBJ1-4; D is possibly TRBD1 (5 bases). Trimming took 4 bases from V and 8 from J, leaving 18 bases between them. The CDR3 loop spans 15 amino acids. Germline lookup yields CDR1 SGHRS and CDR2 YFSETQ. In nucleotides, the CDR3 is TGCGCCAGCAGCCCCTCGCAGGGTGGGATGGAAAAACTGTTTTTT. Translation gives CASSPSQGGMEKLFF. The variable domain in full, with the rest retrieved from reference TRBV5-1 and TRBJ1-4, is KAGVTQTPRYLIKTRGQQVTLSCSPISGHRSVSWYQQTPGQGLQFLFEYFSETQRNKGNFPGRFSGRQFSNSRSEMNVSTLELGDSALYLCASSPSQGGMEKLFFGSGTQLSVL.

This clone was seen just once. V is TRBV7-2 and J is TRBJ1-1; possible D gene TRBD1, 5 bases. V was cut by 5 bases and J by 3 bases, with 13 bases left in between. CDR1 and CDR2 (germline): SGHTA, FQGNSA. CDR3 length: 14 residues. CDR3 residues: CASSLRWGDTEAFF. In DNA, the CDR3 is TGTGCCAGCAGCCTTCGGTGGGGGGACACTGAAGCTTTCTTT.